These 14 T cell receptor beta chains came from one sample sequenced in a study of blood T cell repertoires in COVID-19. TCRdb keeps only in-frame clones here, not all; method: immunoSEQ multiplex PCR. The sample shows around 300,000 clones, around 84% of them seen only once. The sequenced sample consisted of PBMCs or T cells enriched from blood (not recorded which). The receptors were sampled from a woman aged 45 to 65 who had recovered from COVID-19.

V and J are TRBV5-6 and TRBJ2-7; weak D call: TRBD1 (6 bases). Per germline, CDR1 SGHDT and CDR2 YYEEEE. The CDR3 is 15 residues long. Trimming took off 4 bases at V and 2 bases at J, with 16 bases between the two ends. Here the CDR3 reads CASSPTPGHTYEQYF. The CDR3 nucleotides are TGTGCCAGCAGCCCGACCCCGGGACACACCTACGAGCAGTACTTC.

The J gene is TRBJ1-6, the V gene TRBV30; 7 bases map to TRBD1. The CDR3 extends over 14 amino acids. Germline V gene data show CDR1 as GTSNPN and CDR2 as SVGIG (reference sequence). The V and J ends lost 1 base and 7 bases, in that order; junction bases with no gene match: 4. CDR3 in amino acids: CAWSEGQNNSPLHF. The CDR3 DNA reads TGTGCCTGGAGTGAGGGACAGAACAATTCACCCCTCCACTTT.

J is TRBJ1-5 and V is TRBV6-2 or TRBV6-3; D unclear. Germline V gene data show CDR1 as MNHEY and CDR2 as SVGEGT. Between the trimmed V and J ends, which lost 2 bases and 1 base, there was a span of 12 bases. The CDR3 extends over 16 amino acids. The CDR3 region has the DNA TGTGCCAGCAGTTACGGGCAGCAGTTGAGCAATCAGCCCCAGCATTTT. This gives the protein CASSYGQQLSNQPQHF.

V usage is TRBV4-1 and J usage is TRBJ1-1, with 9 bases matching TRBD1. This CDR3 contains 18 residues. V gave up 4 bases and J gave up 5 bases; unmatched junction bases: 17. Germline assignment: CDR1 MGHRA and CDR2 YSYEKL. The CDR3 sequence: CASSRDRALLSKHTEAFF. Here the CDR3 DNA reads TGCGCCAGCAGCCGGGACAGGGCTCTTCTTTCCAAGCATACTGAAGCTTTCTTT.

This clone was found once. This sample includes further DNA sequences coding for the same CDR3. The chain links TRBV28 to TRBJ1-1; D is undetermined. V was trimmed by 2 bases and J by 0 bases, leaving 7 bases between them. The CDR3 runs 14 residues. Germline V lookup: CDR1 MDHEN, CDR2 SYDVKM. CDR3 residues: CASSLRVMNTEAFF. CDR3 DNA sequence: TGTGCCAGCAGTTTACGGGTTATGAACACTGAAGCTTTCTTT. The full variable domain, rest sourced from reference TRBV28 and TRBJ1-1, is DVKVTQSSRYLVKRTGEKVFLECVQDMDHENMFWYRQDPGLGLRLIYFSYDVKMKEKGDIPEGYSVSREKKERFSLILESASTNQTSMYLCASSLRVMNTEAFFGQGTRLTVV.

The chain combines TRBV3-1 (or the pseudogene TRBV3-2) with TRBJ2-2; D remains ambiguous. The CDR3 has 14 residues. The germline V gene has CDR1 LGHDT and CDR2 YNNKEL (reference sequence). The V end was cut by 3 bases, the J end by 8 bases, with 13 bases between. CDR3 in DNA: TGTGCCAGCAGCCACAAAGCCGTGGAGGGGGAGCTGTTTTTT. Translation: CASSHKAVEGELFF.

The V call is TRBV6-5, the J call TRBJ1-6; no definite D call. This CDR3 is built from 14 residues. Looked up from germline, CDR1 is MNHEY and CDR2 is SVGAGI. Trimming pared 8 bases from V and 5 bases from J, leaving 13 bases between. CDR3 DNA: TGTGCCAGCTCTGGGAGGCAGGATAATTCACCCCTCCACTTT. Protein product: CASSGRQDNSPLHF.

V is TRBV30 and J is TRBJ1-3, with D uncertain. The germline V gene has CDR1 GTSNPN and CDR2 SVGIG (reference sequence). The V gene lost 5 bases and the J gene lost 1 base, with 6 bases spanning the gap. The CDR3 is 12 residues long. The CDR3 loop is CAWAESGNTIYF. The DNA of the CDR3 is TGTGCCTGGGCAGAATCTGGAAACACCATATATTTT.

V gene TRBV18 combines with J gene TRBJ2-1; the match to TRBD1 covers 9 bases. Germline CDR1 is KGHSH and CDR2 is LQKENI. With V trimmed by 2 bases and J by 8 bases, 4 bases remained unmatched. CDR3 length: 14 residues. The CDR3 reads CASSPTTGGHEQFF. CDR3 coding DNA: TGTGCCAGCTCACCAACTACAGGGGGCCATGAGCAGTTCTTC.

The chain has TRBV7-2 and TRBJ1-1; no clear D gene. Trimming took off 3 bases at V and 1 base at J, with 6 bases between the two ends. The CDR3 totals 13 residues. Germline values: CDR1 SGHTA, CDR2 FQGNSA. CDR3 nucleotides: TGTGCCAGCAGCTTTGGAGCGAACACTGAAGCTTTCTTT. This codes for CASSFGANTEAFF.

This chain connects TRBV18 to TRBJ2-3; D uncertain. V was shortened by 4 bases and J by 2 bases, with 7 bases between the two germline ends. Germline assignment: CDR1 KGHSH and CDR2 LQKENI. This CDR3 region has 13 residues. The CDR3 region has the DNA TGTGCCAGCTCACAAAGAGACACAGATACGCAGTATTTT. This gives the protein CASSQRDTDTQYF. The full variable domain, its missing parts supplied by reference TRBV18 and TRBJ2-3, is NAGVMQNPRHLVRRRGQEARLRCSPMKGHSHVYWYRQLPEEGLKFMVYLQKENIIDESGMPKERFSAEFPKEGPSILRIQQVVRGDSAAYFCASSQRDTDTQYFGPGTRLTVL.

The genes are TRBV6-2 or TRBV6-3 and TRBJ2-7, with D possibly TRBD1 on 6 matching bases. The germline gives CDR1 MNHEY, CDR2 SVGEGT. This CDR3 contains 13 residues. Trimming removed 5 bases at V and 3 bases at J, with 11 bases between. CDR3 in DNA: TGTGCCAGCAGTGTAACAGGGTTCTACGAGCAGTACTTC. This encodes CASSVTGFYEQYF.

This sequence joins TRBV19 and TRBJ1-5; D is perhaps TRBD1 (5 bases). CDR3 length: 16 amino acids. The germline V gene has CDR1 LNHDA and CDR2 SQIVND (reference sequence). The V gene lost 3 bases and the J gene lost 3 bases, with 15 bases spanning the gap. CDR3 protein: CASSMGRQGLNQPQHF. The CDR3 coding sequence is TGTGCCAGTAGTATGGGACGGCAGGGACTCAATCAGCCCCAGCATTTT.

This clone was counted once. The chain links TRBV19 to TRBJ2-7; 7 positions match TRBD1. Germline V gives CDR1 LNHDA, CDR2 SQIVND (reference sequence). The CDR3 has 13 residues. V dropped 5 bases and J dropped 0; count of bases not matched to a gene: 1. The CDR3 loop is CASSQGVSYEQYF. CDR3 sequence (DNA): TGTGCCAGTAGTCAGGGGGTCTCCTACGAGCAGTACTTC.